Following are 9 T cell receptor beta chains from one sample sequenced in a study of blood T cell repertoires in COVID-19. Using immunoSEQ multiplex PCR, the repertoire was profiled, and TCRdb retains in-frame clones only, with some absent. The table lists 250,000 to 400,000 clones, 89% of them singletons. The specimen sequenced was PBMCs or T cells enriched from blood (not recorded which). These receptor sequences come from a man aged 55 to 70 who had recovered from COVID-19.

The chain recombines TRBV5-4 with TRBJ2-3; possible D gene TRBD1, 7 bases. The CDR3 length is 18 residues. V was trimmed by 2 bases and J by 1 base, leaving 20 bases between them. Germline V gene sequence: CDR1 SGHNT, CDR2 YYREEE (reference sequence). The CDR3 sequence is CASSFPGGGARGTDTQYF. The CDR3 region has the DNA TGTGCCAGCAGCTTCCCAGGGGGAGGTGCGAGGGGCACAGATACGCAGTATTTT.

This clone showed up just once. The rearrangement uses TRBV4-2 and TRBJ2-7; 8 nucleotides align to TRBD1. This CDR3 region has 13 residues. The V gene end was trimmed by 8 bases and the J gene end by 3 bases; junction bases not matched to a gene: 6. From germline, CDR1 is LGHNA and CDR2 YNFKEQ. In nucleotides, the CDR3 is TGTGCCAGCGCACGGACAGGGAGCTACGAGCAGTACTTC. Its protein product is CASARTGSYEQYF.

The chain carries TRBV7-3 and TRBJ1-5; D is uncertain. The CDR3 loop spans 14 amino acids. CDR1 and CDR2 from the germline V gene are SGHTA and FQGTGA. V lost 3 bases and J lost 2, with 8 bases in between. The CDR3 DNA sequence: TGTGCCAGCAGCTTTAGAGATTGCAATCAGCCCCAGCATTTT. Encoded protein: CASSFRDCNQPQHF. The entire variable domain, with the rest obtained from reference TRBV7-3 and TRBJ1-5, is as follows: GAGVSQTPSNKVTEKGKYVELRCDPISGHTALYWYRQSLGQGPEFLIYFQGTGAADDSGLPNDRFFAVRPEGSVSTLKIQRTERGDSAVYLCASSFRDCNQPQHFGDGTRLSIL.

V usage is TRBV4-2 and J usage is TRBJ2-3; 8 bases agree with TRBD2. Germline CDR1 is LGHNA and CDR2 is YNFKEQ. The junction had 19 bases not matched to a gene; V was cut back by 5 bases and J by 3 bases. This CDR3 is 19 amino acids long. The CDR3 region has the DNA TGTGCCAGCAGCTACGAAAGTACCTTAGCGGGATCAAGGACAGATACGCAGTATTTT. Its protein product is CASSYESTLAGSRTDTQYF.

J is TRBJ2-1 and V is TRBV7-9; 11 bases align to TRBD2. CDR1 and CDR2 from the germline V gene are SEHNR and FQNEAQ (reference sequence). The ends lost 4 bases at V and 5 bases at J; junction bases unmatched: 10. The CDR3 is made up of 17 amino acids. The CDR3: CASSSAAGTSGDNEQFF. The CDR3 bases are TGTGCCAGCAGCTCGGCGGCCGGGACTAGCGGCGACAATGAGCAGTTCTTC.

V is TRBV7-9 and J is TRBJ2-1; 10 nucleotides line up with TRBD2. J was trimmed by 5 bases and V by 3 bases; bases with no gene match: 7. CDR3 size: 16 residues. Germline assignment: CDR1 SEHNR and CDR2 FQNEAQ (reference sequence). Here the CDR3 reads CASSFAPSGSNNEQFF. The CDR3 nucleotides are TGTGCCAGCAGCTTTGCACCTAGCGGGAGTAACAATGAGCAGTTCTTC.

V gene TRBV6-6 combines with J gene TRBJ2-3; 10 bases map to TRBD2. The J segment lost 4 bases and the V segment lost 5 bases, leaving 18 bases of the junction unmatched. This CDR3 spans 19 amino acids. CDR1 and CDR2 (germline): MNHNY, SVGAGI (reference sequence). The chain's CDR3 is CASSPPRGASGSLADTQYF. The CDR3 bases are TGTGCCAGCAGTCCCCCTAGGGGAGCTAGCGGGAGCTTAGCAGATACGCAGTATTTT.

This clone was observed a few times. The CDR3 nucleotides read TGTGCCACCAGTGATCCACTAGCGGGATCGAGGGATACGCAGTATTTT. It translates to CATSDPLAGSRDTQYF. V usage is TRBV24-1 and J usage is TRBJ2-3; TRBD2 aligns across 10 bases. V dropped 3 bases and J dropped 6; count of bases not matched to a gene: 8. Germline V lookup: CDR1 KGHDR, CDR2 SFDVKD. This CDR3 contains 16 residues.

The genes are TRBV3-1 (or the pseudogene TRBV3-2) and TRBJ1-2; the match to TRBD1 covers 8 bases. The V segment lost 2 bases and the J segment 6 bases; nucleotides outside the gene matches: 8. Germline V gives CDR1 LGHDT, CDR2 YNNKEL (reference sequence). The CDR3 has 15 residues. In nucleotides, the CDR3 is TGTGCCAGCAGCCAATGGACAGGGAAGGTCCATGGCTACACCTTC. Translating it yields CASSQWTGKVHGYTF.